Following are 9 T cell receptor beta chains from one sample sequenced in a study of cytomegalovirus exposure and HLA in healthy donors listed by TCRdb under 2017. Preparation of the library involved the immunoSEQ multiplex PCR assay. The multiplex PCR relied on a mix of 60 forward primers for TCR Vbeta segments and 13 reverse primers for TCR Jbeta segments. As stored in TCRdb, this immuneACCESS dataset retains in-frame rearrangements with V and J assigned. A fraction of the clones does not appear; measured against another copy, unresolved V genes explain less than half of the discrepancy, and the remainder lacks a known reason. The table for this sample lists some 130,000 clones; 80% of them were counted only once. The ten largest account for around 2.2% of the sample. Sequencing was done on a sample of PBMCs. These receptors were collected from a man aged 30 to 45 in good health and CMV-seronegative.

V gene TRBV5-1 combines with J gene TRBJ2-4, with 7 bases lining up with TRBD1. Germline CDR1 SGHRS, CDR2 YFSETQ. V was clipped by 2 bases and J by 8 bases; unmatched bases: 7. This CDR3 region has 14 residues. The CDR3, as DNA: TGCGCCAGCAGCTTAGGACAGGACGCCGACATTCAGTACTTC. This gives the protein CASSLGQDADIQYF.

The chain recombines TRBV10-1 with TRBJ1-6, with D maybe TRBD1 (5 bases). Germline CDR1 is WNHNN and CDR2 is SYGVQD (reference sequence). Trimming removed 2 bases at V and 9 bases at J, with 5 bases between. The CDR3 covers 12 residues. CDR3 loop: CASSEGASPLHF. The DNA for the CDR3 is TGCGCCAGCAGTGAGGGGGCTTCACCCCTCCACTTT.

This sequence joins TRBV18 and TRBJ1-4; 8 bases match TRBD1. With 3 bases clipped from V and 0 bases from J, the junction kept 6 bases outside the gene matches. Germline assignment: CDR1 KGHSH and CDR2 LQKENI. The CDR3 runs to 17 residues. The CDR3: CASSPPGQASTNEKLFF. As DNA, the CDR3 is TGTGCCAGCTCACCTCCGGGACAGGCCTCAACTAATGAAAAACTGTTTTTT.

The rearrangement links TRBV7-9 to TRBJ2-7, with 7 bases fitting TRBD1. In germline, CDR1 is SEHNR, CDR2 FQNEAQ (reference sequence). V lost 4 bases and J lost 3; bases outside the gene matches: 9. The CDR3 length is 15 residues. The CDR3 sequence is CASSSPGTAYYEQYF. CDR3 DNA sequence: TGTGCCAGCAGCTCACCCGGGACAGCCTACTACGAGCAGTACTTC.

This sequence joins TRBV2 and TRBJ1-5; D is ambiguous. The CDR3 extends over 15 amino acids. Deletions cut 6 bases from V and 1 base from J, with 13 bases between. The V gene's germline CDR1 is SNHLY and CDR2 FYNNEI. The CDR3 coding sequence is TGTGCCAGCAGGTTTGACACCAGGAGCAATCAGCCCCAGCATTTT. Translation gives CASRFDTRSNQPQHF.

A single count supports this clone. This chain connects TRBV6-5 to TRBJ2-3; the match to TRBD1 covers 8 bases. Germline V gene lookup returns CDR1 MNHEY and CDR2 SVGAGI. V dropped 0 bases and J dropped 3; count of bases not matched to a gene: 5. The CDR3 is 16 amino acids. The CDR3 region has the DNA TGTGCCAGCAGTTACTCGTGGACAGGGAGGACAGATACGCAGTATTTT. Translated: CASSYSWTGRTDTQYF.

The DNA for the CDR3 is TGTGCCAGCAGGGGTGGAGGGGCGGTGAGCGAGCAGTACTTC. The encoded protein is CASRGGGAVSEQYF. This chain joins TRBV28 and TRBJ2-5; TRBD2 is a possible D gene (6 bases). The J call may be mistaken, given a closer DNA end match to TRBJ2-7. The CDR3 sequence is 14 residues long. Germline CDR1 and CDR2: MDHEN and SYDVKM.

Only one count was recorded for this clone. The V call is TRBV19, the J call TRBJ1-5, with 9 nucleotides matching TRBD1. With 3 bases clipped from V and 5 bases from J, the junction kept 14 bases outside the gene matches. Germline CDR1 and CDR2: LNHDA and SQIVND (reference sequence). The CDR3 spans 18 residues. Written as DNA, the CDR3 is TGTGCCAGTAGTATGGACGGGACAGGGACGGAAGGGGATCAGCCCCAGCATTTT. It is translated as CASSMDGTGTEGDQPQHF.

There are a few counts of this clone. V is TRBV7-7 and J is TRBJ2-2; TRBD2 is a possible D gene (6 bases). Trimming shortened V by 5 bases and J by 6 bases, and 16 bases separated the two germline ends. This CDR3 comprises 15 residues. Germline V gene sequence: CDR1 SSHAT, CDR2 FNYEAQ (reference sequence). Here the CDR3 reads CASSPGTPHSGELFF. CDR3 DNA: TGTGCCAGCAGCCCCGGGACTCCACATTCCGGGGAGCTGTTTTTT.